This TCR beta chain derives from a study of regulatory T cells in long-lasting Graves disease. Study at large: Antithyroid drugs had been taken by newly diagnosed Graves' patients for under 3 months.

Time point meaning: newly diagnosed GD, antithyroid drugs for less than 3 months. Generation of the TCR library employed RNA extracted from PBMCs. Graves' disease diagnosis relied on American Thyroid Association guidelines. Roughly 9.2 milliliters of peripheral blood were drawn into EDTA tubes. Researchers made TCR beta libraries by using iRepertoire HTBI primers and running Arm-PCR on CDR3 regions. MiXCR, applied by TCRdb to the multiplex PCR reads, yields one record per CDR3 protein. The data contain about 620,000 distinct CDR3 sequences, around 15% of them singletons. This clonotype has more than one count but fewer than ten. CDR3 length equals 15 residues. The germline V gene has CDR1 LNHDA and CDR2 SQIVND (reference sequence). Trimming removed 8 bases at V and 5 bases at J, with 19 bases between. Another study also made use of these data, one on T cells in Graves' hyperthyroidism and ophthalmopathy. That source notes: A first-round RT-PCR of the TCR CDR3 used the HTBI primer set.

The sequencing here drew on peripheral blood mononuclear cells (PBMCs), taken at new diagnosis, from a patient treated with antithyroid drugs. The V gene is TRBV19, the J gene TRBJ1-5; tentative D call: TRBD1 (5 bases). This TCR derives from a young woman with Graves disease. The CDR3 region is CASQTSGLLYQPQHF. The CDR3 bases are TGTGCCAGTCAAACGTCGGGACTGCTCTATCAGCCCCAGCATTTT.